One and the same sample provided the 23 T cell receptor beta chains below, sequenced in a study of beta chain features in type 1 diabetes. Broader study findings: All four CD4+ subsets of Type 1 diabetes patients contained TCRB CDR3s that were moderately but significantly shorter.

Their recognized antigens are unknown. Reverse transcribing all isolated RNA meant expressed TCRB transcripts were sequenced. Repertoires were generated with immunoSEQ multiplex PCR, while TCRdb's copy carries only in-frame clones and drops some. The sample has 600,000 to 750,000 clones; around 12% are singletons. Sample: naive CD4+ T cells from blood. These receptors were taken from a man younger than 40 with type 1 diabetes.

V gene TRBV29-1 combines with J gene TRBJ2-1, with no clear D. Per the germline V gene, CDR1 is SQVTM and CDR2 is ANQGSEA. This CDR3 has 12 amino acids. Trimming stripped 7 bases from V and 5 bases from J, with 12 bases between. The CDR3 spells CSASRGNNEQFF. DNA of the CDR3: TGCAGCGCCAGCCGCGGCAACAATGAGCAGTTCTTC.

This clone has just a few counts. V is TRBV7-3 and J is TRBJ1-1; 8 nucleotides align to TRBD1. Germline trimming cut 3 bases from V and 4 bases from J; bases unmatched to any gene: 4. This CDR3 comprises 14 residues. Germline-derived CDR1 and CDR2 are SGHTA and FQGTGA. The CDR3 DNA follows: TGTGCCAGCAGCTTCGGAACAGGGGGCACTGAAGCTTTCTTT. It is translated as CASSFGTGGTEAFF.

As regards this clone: Additional DNA sequences in this sample encode the identical CDR3. The rearrangement joins TRBV4-3 to TRBJ1-5; 8 positions agree with TRBD1. Unmatched junction bases numbered 5, after V lost 4 bases and J lost 6 bases. The CDR3 is 14 amino acids. CDR1 is LGHNA and CDR2 is YSLEER in the germline V gene. This CDR3 reads CASSPGQGSQPQHF. The CDR3 DNA is TGCGCCAGCAGCCCCGGACAGGGCTCTCAGCCCCAGCATTTT.

V gene TRBV7-2 combines with J gene TRBJ1-2, with 7 positions matching TRBD1. V lost 5 bases to trimming and J lost 4 bases; unmatched junction nucleotides: 16. Looked up from germline, CDR1 is SGHTA and CDR2 is FQGNSA. CDR3 length: 17 amino acids. DNA of the CDR3: TGTGCCAGCAGCGCCCAAAACAGGGGCGCCCGGGGCTATGGCTACACCTTC. Residues: CASSAQNRGARGYGYTF. Full variable domain (remainder filled in from reference TRBV7-2 and TRBJ1-2): GAGVSQSPSNKVTEKGKDVELRCDPISGHTALYWYRQSLGQGLEFLIYFQGNSAPDKSGLPSDRFSAERTGGSVSTLTIQRTQQEDSAVYLCASSAQNRGARGYGYTFGSGTRLTVV.

The chain couples TRBV9 to TRBJ2-5, with D unresolved. The CDR3 consists of 12 residues. V lost 4 bases and J 5 bases, leaving 9 bases between the germline ends. From germline, CDR1 is SGDLS and CDR2 YYNGEE. In nucleotides, the CDR3 is TGTGCCAGCAGCCCCCCTGGGGAGACCCAGTACTTC. Translation: CASSPPGETQYF.

The gene calls are TRBV11-2 and TRBJ2-5, with D perhaps matching TRBD1 (6 bases). The CDR3 runs 14 residues. Trimming shortened V by 0 bases and J by 6 bases, and 11 bases separated the two germline ends. Germline V lookup: CDR1 SGHAT, CDR2 FQNNGV. CDR3 amino acids: CASSLEAGDKTQYF. CDR3 in DNA: TGTGCCAGCAGCTTAGAGGCAGGGGATAAGACCCAGTACTTC.

This clone was found a few times. The chain couples TRBV4-1 to TRBJ2-1; 7 nucleotides match TRBD1. Germline V gene sequence: CDR1 MGHRA, CDR2 YSYEKL. After removal of 6 bases from V and 4 bases from J, the junction contained 9 bases not matched to a gene. This CDR3 has 15 residues. CDR3 in DNA: TGCGCCAGCAGGCCCCCGGGACAGAAATACAATGAGCAGTTCTTC. It specifies CASRPPGQKYNEQFF.

A few counts support this clone. The rearrangement links TRBV19 to TRBJ2-7; 8 nucleotides line up with TRBD1. This CDR3 has 15 amino acids. V was clipped by 4 bases and J by 3 bases; unmatched bases: 8. The germline V gene has CDR1 LNHDA and CDR2 SQIVND (reference sequence). The CDR3 bases are TGTGCCAGTAGTAAGACAGGGGATATCCTCTACGAGCAGTACTTC. Its translation is CASSKTGDILYEQYF.

This clone was seen only a few times. The V gene is TRBV28, the J gene TRBJ2-4; possibly TRBD1 for D (7 bases). The CDR3 sequence is 20 residues long. Deletions cut 3 bases from V and 3 bases from J, with 27 bases between. Per the germline V gene, CDR1 is MDHEN and CDR2 is SYDVKM. The CDR3: CASSFPGGGLSRQGKNIQYF. CDR3 nucleotides: TGTGCCAGCAGTTTCCCGGGTGGGGGGTTAAGTCGACAGGGCAAAAACATTCAGTACTTC.

This CDR3 reads CASSMTGAYTEAFF. The CDR3 DNA reads as TGTGCCAGTAGTATGACAGGGGCGTACACTGAAGCTTTCTTT. V gene TRBV19 combines with J gene TRBJ1-1, with TRBD1 matching 8 bases. The germline gives CDR1 LNHDA, CDR2 SQIVND (reference sequence). The CDR3 covers 14 residues. The junction had 3 bases not matched to a gene; V was cut back by 3 bases and J by 3 bases.

This clone appeared a few times. The chain carries TRBV25-1 and TRBJ2-4; D not certain. Per the germline V gene, CDR1 is MGHDK and CDR2 is SYGVNS. The CDR3 is 12 amino acids. Trimming removed 3 bases at V and 9 bases at J, with 9 bases between. This chain's CDR3 is CASSEASGIQYF. As DNA, the CDR3 is TGTGCCAGCAGTGAGGCCTCAGGCATTCAGTACTTC.

This clone has more than one count but fewer than ten. At the DNA level, this CDR3 is encoded by other sequences in the same sample as well. The J gene is TRBJ2-3, the V gene TRBV30; no clear D gene. The length of the CDR3 is 12 residues. Germline V gives CDR1 GTSNPN, CDR2 SVGIG (reference sequence). Trimming removed 0 bases from V and 4 bases from J, with 5 bases in between. This CDR3 reads CAWSVGADTQYF. The CDR3 DNA reads as TGTGCCTGGAGTGTAGGCGCAGATACGCAGTATTTT.

The V call is TRBV14, the J call TRBJ2-7; perhaps TRBD2 as D (6 bases). Germline V gives CDR1 SGHDN, CDR2 FVKESK. The CDR3 is 17 amino acids. Trimming took 3 bases from V and 0 from J, leaving 18 bases between them. CDR3 nucleotide sequence: TGTGCCAGCAGCCAGCCGGGGAGGTCCGGAGTCTCCTACGAGCAGTACTTC. Translated: CASSQPGRSGVSYEQYF.

The chain recombines TRBV7-9 with TRBJ1-2; possible D gene TRBD1, 6 bases. Germline loops: CDR1 SEHNR, CDR2 FQNEAQ (reference sequence). The V and J ends lost 5 bases and 4 bases respectively, with 20 bases between them. The CDR3 runs 16 residues. The CDR3 loop is CASSPEGDRIRYGYTF. In nucleotides, the CDR3 is TGTGCCAGCAGCCCGGAGGGCGACAGGATCCGCTATGGCTACACCTTC.

The J gene is TRBJ2-6, the V gene TRBV7-2, with TRBD1 matching 8 bases. This CDR3 has 18 residues. V dropped 5 bases and J dropped 2; count of bases not matched to a gene: 11. Germline CDR1 is SGHTA and CDR2 is FQGNSA. The CDR3 region has the DNA TGTGCCAGCAGCCGGGACAGGATTGGACTCGCTGGGGCCAACGTCCTGACTTTC. It encodes CASSRDRIGLAGANVLTF.

This clone has more than one count but fewer than ten. The V and J genes are TRBV29-1 and TRBJ2-6, with D possibly matching TRBD1 (6 bases). The germline V gene has CDR1 SQVTM and CDR2 ANQGSEA. The V gene lost 6 bases and the J gene lost 1 base, with 10 bases spanning the gap. The CDR3 contains 14 residues. The CDR3 nucleotides are TGCAGCGTGAACCAGGGGTCTGGGGCCAACGTCCTGACTTTC. Residues: CSVNQGSGANVLTF.

This clone showed up just a few times. V usage is TRBV5-1 and J usage is TRBJ1-2; the D is unclear. There are 15 residues in the CDR3. The germline V gene encodes CDR1 SGHRS and CDR2 YFSETQ. V was shortened by 3 bases and J by 8 bases, with 20 bases between the two germline ends. This chain's CDR3 is CASSSDTNRMGGYTF. Here the CDR3 DNA reads TGCGCCAGCAGCTCGGATACGAACCGTATGGGGGGCTACACCTTC.

The table lists this clone with a few counts. This CDR3 is also generated by other DNA sequences in the sample. The CDR3 DNA sequence: TGTGCCAGCAGCTTAAACAATCAGCCCCAGCATTTT. It translates to CASSLNNQPQHF. The rearrangement uses TRBV7-2 and TRBJ1-5; D call uncertain. The CDR3 contains 12 residues. Germline V gene data show CDR1 as SGHTA and CDR2 as FQGNSA. V lost 2 bases to trimming and J lost 3 bases, with 2 bases between them.

J is TRBJ1-6 and V is TRBV4-3; 7 bases map to TRBD1. CDR1 and CDR2 from the germline V gene are LGHNA and YSLEER. This CDR3 has 15 residues. J was trimmed by 1 base and V by 9 bases; bases with no gene match: 6. This CDR3 reads CASGQEVSYNSPLHF. The CDR3 DNA reads as TGCGCCAGTGGACAGGAGGTATCCTATAATTCACCCCTCCACTTT.

The genes are TRBV6-5 and TRBJ2-3; D is unclear. The V gene lost 0 bases and the J gene lost 3 bases, with 13 bases spanning the gap. The CDR3 has 16 residues. Per germline, CDR1 MNHEY and CDR2 SVGAGI. In DNA form, the CDR3 reads TGTGCCAGCAGTTACTCGTATACTTTGGGGACAGATACGCAGTATTTT. Translation: CASSYSYTLGTDTQYF.

The sample holds a few counts of this clone. The chain recombines TRBV18 with TRBJ1-1, with unresolved D. Trimming removed 0 bases from V and 6 bases from J, with 8 bases in between. The CDR3 extends over 13 amino acids. Germline lookup yields CDR1 KGHSH and CDR2 LQKENI. The CDR3 protein is CASSPPGRAEAFF. The CDR3 nucleotides read TGTGCCAGCTCACCACCGGGCCGGGCTGAAGCTTTCTTT.

This clone occurred a few times. The chain uses TRBV27 and TRBJ1-2; D is possibly TRBD1 (5 bases). V was shortened by 5 bases and J by 2 bases, with 12 bases between the two germline ends. The CDR3 spans 14 residues. Germline V gives CDR1 MNHEY, CDR2 SMNVEV (reference sequence). The CDR3 region is CASSQRDLNYGYTF. CDR3 DNA: TGTGCCAGCAGTCAGCGGGACCTGAACTATGGCTACACCTTC.

This clone appeared a few times. The chain uses TRBV2 and TRBJ2-1; D is ambiguous. The germline gives CDR1 SNHLY, CDR2 FYNNEI. There are 14 residues in the CDR3. Trimming stripped 6 bases from V and 0 bases from J, with 9 bases between. In DNA, the CDR3 is TGTGCCAGCAGCACATCTAGCTCCTACAATGAGCAGTTCTTC. Its translation is CASSTSSSYNEQFF.